Listed here are 8 T cell receptor beta chains from one sample, sequenced in a study of OX40 agonist ivuxolimab in advanced cancers. Libraries were prepared by immunoSEQ multiplex PCR; TCRdb keeps only in-frame clonotypes and omits some of them. The sample lists 69,000 or so clones, roughly 78% seen once, with about 5% in the top ten. The sequences come from CD4+ or CD8+ T cells sorted from blood, collected in a trial of the OX40 agonist ivuxolimab. All receptors come from an adult with an advanced solid tumor such as melanoma, head and neck, liver or kidney cancer.

This sequence joins TRBV18 and TRBJ2-2, with a weak D call TRBD1 (5 bases). CDR1 KGHSH and CDR2 LQKENI come from the germline V gene. The CDR3 is 16 residues long. V was cut by 6 bases and J by 0 bases, with 14 bases left in between. The CDR3 DNA is TGTGCCAGCTCCTTGGGGCACGCATCGAACACCGGGGAGCTGTTTTTT. As protein: CASSLGHASNTGELFF. Full variable domain (remainder filled in from reference TRBV18 and TRBJ2-2): NAGVMQNPRHLVRRRGQEARLRCSPMKGHSHVYWYRQLPEEGLKFMVYLQKENIIDESGMPKERFSAEFPKEGPSILRIQQVVRGDSAAYFCASSLGHASNTGELFFGEGSRLTVL.

This chain uses TRBV5-1 with TRBJ1-1; D possibly corresponds to TRBD1 (6 bases). In germline, CDR1 is SGHRS, CDR2 YFSETQ. The V and J ends lost 3 bases and 5 bases respectively, with 14 bases between them. This CDR3 contains 14 residues. The CDR3 DNA reads TGCGCCAGCAGCTCACAGGGAGGTGAAACTGAAGCTTTCTTT. Translation gives CASSSQGGETEAFF.

The chain recombines TRBV19 with TRBJ2-2; D unclear. CDR1 is LNHDA and CDR2 is SQIVND in the germline V gene (reference sequence). CDR3 length: 13 amino acids. Deletions cut 4 bases from V and 4 bases from J, with 7 bases between. The CDR3 spells CASSKGRTGELFF. Here the CDR3 DNA reads TGTGCCAGTAGTAAAGGGCGCACCGGGGAGCTGTTTTTT.

The chain links TRBV7-2 to TRBJ2-5; TRBD1 agrees at 7 bases. Germline lookup yields CDR1 SGHTA and CDR2 FQGNSA. There are 15 residues in the CDR3. V shed 5 bases, J shed 5 bases, and the junction held 11 bases outside the gene matches. In DNA, the CDR3 is TGTGCCAGCAGCCCCACGACAGGGAAGGGGGAGACCCAGTACTTC. Encoded protein: CASSPTTGKGETQYF.

This clone appeared once. The V gene is TRBV18, the J gene TRBJ1-6, with D hard to call. Trimming shortened V by 7 bases and J by 5 bases, and 6 bases separated the two germline ends. Germline lookup yields CDR1 KGHSH and CDR2 LQKENI. The CDR3 contains 12 residues. Written as DNA, the CDR3 is TGTGCCAGCTGCCAGGATAATTCACCCCTCCACTTT. Translating it yields CASCQDNSPLHF.

This chain connects TRBV5-6 to TRBJ1-1; D remains ambiguous. The CDR3 spans 14 residues. CDR1 is SGHDT, CDR2 YYEEEE, per germline. V was cut by 0 bases and J by 2 bases, with 8 bases left in between. CDR3 sequence: CASSLDLTNTEAFF. The DNA for the CDR3 is TGTGCCAGCAGCTTGGATCTCACCAACACTGAAGCTTTCTTT.

This chain uses TRBV5-1 with TRBJ2-2; weak D call: TRBD1 (6 bases). CDR1 and CDR2 from the germline V gene are SGHRS and YFSETQ. V was cut by 8 bases and J by 4 bases, with 24 bases left in between. The CDR3 has 17 residues. As DNA, the CDR3 is TGCGCCAGTCGAAAAAATACGGGACATACGGGCACCGGGGAGCTGTTTTTT. Translation: CASRKNTGHTGTGELFF.

V usage is TRBV19 and J usage is TRBJ2-2; 7 nucleotides match TRBD1. With V trimmed by 7 bases and J by 5 bases, 7 bases remained unmatched. This CDR3 comprises 14 residues. Germline V gene sequence: CDR1 LNHDA, CDR2 SQIVND (reference sequence). The chain's CDR3 is CASTGTAGTGELFF. The CDR3 nucleotides read TGTGCCAGTACTGGGACAGCCGGGACCGGGGAGCTGTTTTTT.